Here is one TCR beta chain with its context. Its matching antigen is unknown. The entry originates in a study of cytomegalovirus exposure and HLA in healthy donors. Clones were read by immunoSEQ multiplex PCR, and TCRdb kept only the in-frame ones, dropping some. Among tens of thousands of clones listed, 95% to 98% were seen once. General observations from the study: Altogether, more than 150 TCR beta chains were recorded as cytomegalovirus-associated.

Germline V gene lookup returns CDR1 LNHDA and CDR2 SQIVND (reference sequence). The V end was cut by 3 bases, the J end by 10 bases, with 13 bases between. The CDR3 totals 13 residues. Material: PBMCs. This receptor was taken from a young man in good health and CMV-seronegative. The genes are TRBV19 and TRBJ1-5; TRBD1 might be the D (5 bases). Here the CDR3 reads CASSMDTYRPQHF. In DNA form, the CDR3 reads TGTGCCAGTAGTATGGACACCTATCGACCCCAGCATTTT.